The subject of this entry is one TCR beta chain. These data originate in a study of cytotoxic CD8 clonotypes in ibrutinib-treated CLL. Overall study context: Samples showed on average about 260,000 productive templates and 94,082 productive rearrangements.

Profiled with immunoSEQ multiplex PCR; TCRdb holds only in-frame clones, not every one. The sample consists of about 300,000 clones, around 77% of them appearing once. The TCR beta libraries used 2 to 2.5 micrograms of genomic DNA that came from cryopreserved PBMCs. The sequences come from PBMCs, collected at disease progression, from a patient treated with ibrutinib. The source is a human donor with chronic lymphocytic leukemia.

The CDR3 DNA sequence: TGTGCCAGCAGCCCGGGACAGTTCAATCAGCCCCAGCATTTT. Translated: CASSPGQFNQPQHF. V gene TRBV28 combines with J gene TRBJ1-5; 7 bases line up with TRBD1. CDR1 is MDHEN and CDR2 is SYDVKM in the germline V gene. Unmatched junction bases numbered 5, after V lost 6 bases and J lost 3 bases. The length of the CDR3 is 14 residues.